These T cell receptor beta chains were read from a single sample in a study of neurological immune-mediated disorders. One entry per CDR3 protein results from TCRdb running MiXCR on the 5' RACE reads. Among about 65,000 distinct CDR3 sequences listed, around 4% were seen once. Input material: PBMCs. The receptor set was obtained from a man aged 45-65 years with multiple sclerosis. CDR3s include the opening cysteine and the closing phenylalanine or tryptophan. A D gene is named only where the DNA matches it firmly. Clone size is given for some rows only: seen once, a few or many times, or a class if the clone is expanded.

size: many; V: TRBV7-2; J: TRBJ2-7; D: .; CDR3: CASSPTFYEQYF; DNA: TGTGCCAGCAGCCCCACCTTCTACGAGCAGTACTTC
size: many; V: TRBV15; J: TRBJ2-3; D: TRBD1; CDR3: CATSTGTGGRADTQYF; DNA: TGTGCCACCAGCACGGGGACAGGGGGCAGGGCAGATACGCAGTATTTT
size: many; V: TRBV7-9; J: TRBJ2-5; D: TRBD2; CDR3: CASSTGLAITNLETQYF; DNA: TGTGCCAGCAGCACGGGACTAGCGATCACGAATCTGGAGACCCAGTACTTC
size: many; V: TRBV27; J: TRBJ1-1; D: .; CDR3: CASSFRGLNTEAFF; DNA: TGTGCCAGCAGTTTTAGGGGACTGAACACTGAAGCTTTCTTT
size: many; V: TRBV6-2/TRBV6-3; J: TRBJ2-7; D: TRBD1; CDR3: CASTPLLRQGTFEQYF; DNA: TGTGCCAGCACCCCCCTCTTGCGACAGGGCACTTTCGAGCAGTACTTC
size: many; V: TRBV2; J: TRBJ1-1; D: TRBD1; CDR3: CASTGQGYTEAFF; DNA: TGTGCCAGTACGGGACAGGGTTACACTGAAGCTTTCTTT
size: many; V: TRBV7-2; J: TRBJ1-2; D: .; CDR3: CASSFISSNYGYTF; DNA: TGTGCCAGCAGCTTTATCAGTTCTAACTATGGCTACACCTTC
size: few; V: TRBV12-3/TRBV12-4; J: TRBJ2-3; D: TRBD2; CDR3: CATRERGNTDTQYF; DNA: TGTGCCACCAGGGAGCGGGGAAACACAGATACGCAGTATTTT
size: many; V: TRBV5-1; J: TRBJ2-5; D: TRBD2; CDR3: CASSASGDQETQYF; DNA: TGCGCCAGCAGCGCTAGCGGGGATCAAGAGACCCAGTACTTC
size: many; V: TRBV5-1; J: TRBJ2-3; D: TRBD2; CDR3: CASSLMQRGGDTQYF; DNA: TGCGCCAGCAGCTTGATGCAGCGGGGGGGCGATACGCAGTATTTT
size: many; V: TRBV5-5; J: TRBJ1-1; D: .; CDR3: CASSYYRVTEAFF; DNA: TGTGCCAGCAGCTACTACAGGGTCACTGAAGCTTTCTTT
size: many; V: TRBV20-1; J: TRBJ2-3; D: .; CDR3: CSAPVNGYRARITDTQYF; DNA: TGCAGTGCCCCCGTAAATGGCTACAGAGCGCGGATAACAGATACGCAGTATTTT
size: many; V: TRBV5-5; J: TRBJ2-1; D: .; CDR3: CASSSPQVTSGQFF; DNA: TGTGCCAGCAGTTCACCTCAGGTCACTTCGGGGCAGTTCTTC
size: many; V: TRBV7-2; J: TRBJ2-1; D: TRBD1; CDR3: CASSRRQGGYNEQFF; DNA: TGTGCCAGCAGCCGAAGACAGGGGGGCTACAATGAGCAGTTCTTC
size: .; V: TRBV5-1; J: TRBJ2-2; D: .; CDR3: CASSLLTGPELFF; DNA: TGCGCCAGCAGCTTGCTCACAGGGCCGGAGCTGTTTTTT
size: many; V: TRBV20-1; J: TRBJ1-5; D: TRBD1; CDR3: CSGGGTVRQPQHF; DNA: TGCAGTGGAGGGGGGACAGTTAGGCAGCCCCAGCATTTT
size: many; V: TRBV18; J: TRBJ1-1; D: TRBD1; CDR3: CASSQYSGGADNEAFF; DNA: TGTGCCAGCTCACAATATTCAGGGGGCGCAGATAACGAAGCTTTCTTT
size: .; V: TRBV2; J: TRBJ2-5; D: .; CDR3: CASSKTGFPGETQYF; DNA: TGTGCCAGCAGTAAGACAGGTTTCCCCGGCGAGACCCAGTACTTC
size: many; V: TRBV15; J: TRBJ1-4; D: .; CDR3: CATSREGSWTVNEKLFF; DNA: TGTGCCACCAGCAGAGAAGGTTCTTGGACAGTAAATGAAAAACTGTTTTTT
size: many; V: TRBV6-6; J: TRBJ2-7; D: .; CDR3: CASSYITSYEQYF; DNA: TGTGCCAGCAGTTACATAACATCCTACGAGCAGTACTTC
size: many; V: TRBV7-2; J: TRBJ2-7; D: .; CDR3: CASSLAEGYEQYF; DNA: TGTGCCAGCAGCTTAGCGGAGGGATACGAGCAGTACTTC
size: many; V: TRBV5-1; J: TRBJ2-5; D: TRBD2; CDR3: CASSLGGSSGEETQYF; DNA: TGCGCCAGCAGCTTGGGTGGGTCTAGCGGTGAAGAGACCCAGTACTTC
size: many; V: TRBV19; J: TRBJ2-7; D: TRBD1; CDR3: CASLDRGTYEQYF; DNA: TGTGCCAGTCTCGACAGGGGAACATACGAGCAGTACTTC